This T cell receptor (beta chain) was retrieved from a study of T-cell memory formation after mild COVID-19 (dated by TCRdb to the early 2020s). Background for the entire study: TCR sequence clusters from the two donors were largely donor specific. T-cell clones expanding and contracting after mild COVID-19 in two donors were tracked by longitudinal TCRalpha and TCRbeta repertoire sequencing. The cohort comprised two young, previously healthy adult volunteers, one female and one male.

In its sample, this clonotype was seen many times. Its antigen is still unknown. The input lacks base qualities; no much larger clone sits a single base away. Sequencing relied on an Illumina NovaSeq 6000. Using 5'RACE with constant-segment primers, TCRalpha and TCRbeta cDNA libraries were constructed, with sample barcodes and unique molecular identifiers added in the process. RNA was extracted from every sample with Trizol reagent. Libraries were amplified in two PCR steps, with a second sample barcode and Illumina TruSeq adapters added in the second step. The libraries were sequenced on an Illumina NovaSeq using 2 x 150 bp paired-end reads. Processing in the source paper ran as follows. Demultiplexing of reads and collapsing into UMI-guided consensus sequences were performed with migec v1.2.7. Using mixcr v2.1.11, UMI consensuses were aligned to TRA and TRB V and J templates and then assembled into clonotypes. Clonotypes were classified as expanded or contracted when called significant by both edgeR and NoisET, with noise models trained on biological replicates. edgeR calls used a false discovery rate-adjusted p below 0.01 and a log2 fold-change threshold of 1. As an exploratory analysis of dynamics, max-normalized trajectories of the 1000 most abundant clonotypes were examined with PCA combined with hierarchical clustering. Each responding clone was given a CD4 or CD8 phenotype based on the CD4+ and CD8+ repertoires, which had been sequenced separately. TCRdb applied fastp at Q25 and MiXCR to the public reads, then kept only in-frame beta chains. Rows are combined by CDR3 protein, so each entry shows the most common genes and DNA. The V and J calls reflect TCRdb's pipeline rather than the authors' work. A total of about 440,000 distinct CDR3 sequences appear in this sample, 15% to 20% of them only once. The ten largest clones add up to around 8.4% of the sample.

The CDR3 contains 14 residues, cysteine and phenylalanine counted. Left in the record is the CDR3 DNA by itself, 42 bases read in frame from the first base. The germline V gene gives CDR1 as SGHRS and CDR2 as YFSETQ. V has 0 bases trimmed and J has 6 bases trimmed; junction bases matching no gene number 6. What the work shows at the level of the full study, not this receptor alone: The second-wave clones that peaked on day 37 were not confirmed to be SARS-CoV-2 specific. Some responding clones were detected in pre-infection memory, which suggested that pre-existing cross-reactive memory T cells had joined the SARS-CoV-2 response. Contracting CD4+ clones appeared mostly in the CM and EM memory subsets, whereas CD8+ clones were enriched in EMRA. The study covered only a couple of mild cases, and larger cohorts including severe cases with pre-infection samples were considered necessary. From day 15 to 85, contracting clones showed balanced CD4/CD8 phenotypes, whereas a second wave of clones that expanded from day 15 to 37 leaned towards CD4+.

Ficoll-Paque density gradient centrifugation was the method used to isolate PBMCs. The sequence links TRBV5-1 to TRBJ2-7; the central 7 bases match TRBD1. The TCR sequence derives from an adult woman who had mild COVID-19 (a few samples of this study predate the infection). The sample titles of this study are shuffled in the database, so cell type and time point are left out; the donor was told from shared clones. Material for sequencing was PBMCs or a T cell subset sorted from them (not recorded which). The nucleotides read TGCGCCAGCAGCTTGGGAGACAGGGCAGGCGAGCAGTACTTC. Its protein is CASSLGDRAGEQYF.